This paragraph reports one T cell receptor beta chain. This sample is part of a study of identical twins. TCRdb re-derived calls from the 5' RACE reads in MiXCR, one entry per CDR3 protein. The sample contains 210,000 or so distinct CDR3 sequences, approximately 15% of which appear only once. This sample was also put to use in a study of T cells expressing NK-cell markers.

Sample: CD8+ T cells sorted from blood. The sequence derives from a woman between 18 and 30 years old in good health.

CDR3 protein: CASSYSRAWGQPQHF. The CDR3 region has the DNA TGTGCCAGCAGTTACTCACGGGCCTGGGGTCAGCCCCAGCATTTT. V and J are TRBV6-5 and TRBJ1-5; the D is unclear. This CDR3 spans 15 amino acids. Germline CDR1 reads MNHEY; CDR2 reads SVGAGI. The germline V and J ends were trimmed by 0 bases and 6 bases, with 12 bases remaining between them.